This entry features one T cell receptor (beta chain) sequence. It was at deep level that the assay was run. Every subset had its genomic DNA shared out evenly among several immunoSEQ plates. The table came from immunoSEQ multiplex PCR; TCRdb's copy has only in-frame clones and leaves some out. In the table there are about 490,000 clones, around 73% of which are singletons. Looked up from germline, CDR1 is SGHDN and CDR2 is FVKESK. The CDR3 extends over 11 amino acids. Trimming left V 4 bases short and J 4 bases short, with 4 bases between. This specimen belongs to a study of shared clonotypes between healthy human individuals. At the level of the study: The cohort had two women and three men, ages 18 to 49.

V is TRBV14 and J is TRBJ2-5; unclear D gene. The sequencing input was PBMCs. This sequence originates from a woman in her thirties or forties in good health. Some clones in this sample may be carry-over from other donors' samples. The CDR3 bases are TGTGCCAGCAGCCGGCTAGAGACCCAGTACTTC. Protein product: CASSRLETQYF.